Following are 12 T cell receptor beta chains from one sample sequenced in a study of CD8+ T cells in alopecia areata. The treatment is: oral pan-JAK inhibitor, 5-10 mg twice daily. Extraction of RNA preceded its reverse transcription into cDNA, which served as the sequencing template. This table comes from immunoSEQ multiplex PCR, and its TCRdb copy is limited to in-frame clones, with some not included. The sample shows roughly 40,000 clones, about two thirds of them seen only once. The sequenced sample was CD8+ T cells sorted from blood, obtained at week 4, from a patient treated with tofacitinib. These receptors were taken from a human donor with alopecia areata.

This clone has just one count. The chain combines TRBV5-6 with TRBJ2-7; D perhaps matches TRBD1 (6 bases). Trimming shortened V by 3 bases and J by 2 bases, and 12 bases separated the two germline ends. The CDR3 is 14 residues long. Germline values: CDR1 SGHDT, CDR2 YYEEEE. The CDR3 DNA sequence: TGTGCCAGCAGCTCCGGGACACCAACCTACGAGCAGTACTTC. Its protein product is CASSSGTPTYEQYF.

The chain employs TRBV30 and TRBJ2-2; D unresolved. Trimming left V 0 bases short and J 3 bases short, with 11 bases between. Germline V CDR1 and CDR2: GTSNPN, SVGIG (reference sequence). The CDR3 covers 15 residues. CDR3 in amino acids: CAWSVPTMHTGELFF. The CDR3 bases are TGTGCCTGGAGTGTCCCTACGATGCACACCGGGGAGCTGTTTTTT.

This chain uses TRBV13 with TRBJ2-6; TRBD1 or TRBD2 may be the D gene (5 bases each). V lost 10 bases and J lost 4, with 11 bases in between. This CDR3 is built from 13 residues. Germline values: CDR1 PRHDT, CDR2 FYEKMQ (reference sequence). The CDR3 DNA reads as TGTGCCACCCAGGGACGGGGGGCCAACGTCCTGACTTTC. Its translation is CATQGRGANVLTF.

CDR3: CASSATTLTGDNEQFF. Here the CDR3 DNA reads TGTGCCAGCAGCGCGACCACCTTAACAGGGGACAATGAGCAGTTCTTC. The V and J genes are TRBV7-8 and TRBJ2-1, with TRBD1 identical over 7 bases. V trimming: 5 bases; J trimming: 5 bases; junction bases outside the gene matches: 12. The CDR3 runs 16 residues. CDR1 and CDR2 from the germline V gene are SGHVS and FQNEAQ.

The chain couples TRBV30 to TRBJ2-3, with TRBD2 matching over 8 bases. Germline V lookup: CDR1 GTSNPN, CDR2 SVGIG (reference sequence). Unmatched junction bases numbered 13, after V lost 4 bases and J lost 4 bases. CDR3 length equals 16 residues. In DNA, the CDR3 is TGTGCCTGGACCACGGGCGGCGGGGGGCCCGCAGATACGCAGTATTTT. It codes for CAWTTGGGGPADTQYF. Variable domain in full (rest from reference TRBV30 and TRBJ2-3): SQTIHQWPATLVQPVGSPLSLECTVEGTSNPNLYWYRQAAGRGLQLLFYSVGIGQISSEVPQNLSASRPQDRQFILSSKKLLLSDSGFYLCAWTTGGGGPADTQYFGPGTRLTVL.

The chain is built from TRBV7-2 and TRBJ2-1; D not resolved. This CDR3 comprises 12 residues. Germline CDR1 reads SGHTA; CDR2 reads FQGNSA. V was clipped by 5 bases and J by 9 bases, with 11 bases between them. The CDR3 loop reads CASSLRPGEQFF. DNA of the CDR3: TGTGCCAGCAGCCTCCGTCCCGGTGAGCAGTTCTTC.

The V gene is TRBV5-1, the J gene TRBJ1-1, with a weak D call TRBD1 (5 bases). CDR1 and CDR2 from the germline V gene are SGHRS and YFSETQ. Trimming removed 0 bases at V and 5 bases at J, with 11 bases between. The CDR3 covers 14 residues. As DNA, the CDR3 is TGCGCCAGCAGCTTGGGGTCAGGGCTAACTGAAGCTTTCTTT. Its protein product is CASSLGSGLTEAFF.

The chain uses TRBV29-1 and TRBJ2-7, with 9 bases fitting TRBD2. The CDR3 extends over 13 amino acids. Germline V CDR1 and CDR2: SQVTM, ANQGSEA. The J segment lost 2 bases and the V segment lost 5 bases, leaving 4 bases of the junction unmatched. CDR3 amino acids: CSVLAGDTYEQYF. CDR3 nucleotides: TGCAGCGTTTTAGCGGGGGACACCTACGAGCAGTACTTC.

The genes are TRBV30 and TRBJ1-1; D remains unclear. Trimming stripped 0 bases from V and 2 bases from J, with 4 bases between. The germline V gene has CDR1 GTSNPN and CDR2 SVGIG (reference sequence). The CDR3 runs to 12 residues. The CDR3 DNA reads TGTGCCTGGAGTGTAGCCAACACTGAAGCTTTCTTT. Amino acids: CAWSVANTEAFF.

V usage is TRBV29-1 and J usage is TRBJ1-1, with D maybe TRBD1 (5 bases). The V end was cut by 5 bases, the J end by 1 base, with 11 bases between. There are 13 residues in the CDR3. Per the germline V gene, CDR1 is SQVTM and CDR2 is ANQGSEA. Here the CDR3 DNA reads TGCAGCGTTTTCGGGACGGGGAACACTGAAGCTTTCTTT. Translating it yields CSVFGTGNTEAFF. Full variable domain (remainder filled in from reference TRBV29-1 and TRBJ1-1): SAVISQKPSRDICQRGTSLTIQCQVDSQVTMMFWYRQQPGQSLTLIATANQGSEATYESGFVIDKFPISRPNLTFSTLTVSNMSPEDSSIYLCSVFGTGNTEAFFGQGTRLTVV.

The chain has TRBV7-2 and TRBJ2-1; D is perhaps TRBD1 (5 bases). V was pared by 2 bases and J by 4 bases, with 9 bases between. From germline, CDR1 is SGHTA and CDR2 FQGNSA. The CDR3 is made up of 14 amino acids. The CDR3 DNA sequence: TGTGCCAGCAGCTTATTAGGGGAATACAATGAGCAGTTCTTC. It specifies CASSLLGEYNEQFF.

This sequence joins TRBV4-1 and TRBJ2-5; weak D call: TRBD1 (6 bases). The end of the DNA fits TRBJ2-7 better, so the J call may be wrong. The germline V gene encodes CDR1 MGHRA and CDR2 YSYEKL. This CDR3 is built from 14 residues. The CDR3 is CASSRIQGQYEQYF. CDR3 in DNA: TGCGCCAGCAGCCGTATACAGGGCCAGTACGAGCAGTACTTC.